This entry concerns a single T cell receptor (beta chain). The antigen it binds to is not known. Per-nucleotide qualities are absent, and no much larger clonotype sits a single base away. The donors were under 40 Caucasian individuals from Russia, aged roughly 6 to 90 years, who were systemically healthy. Each donor gave approximately 9.3 milliliters of peripheral blood, collected into EDTA-treated Vacutainer tubes. PBMCs were isolated by Ficoll-Paque density-gradient centrifugation, with at least 6 million obtained per sample. Total RNA, at least 6 micrograms per sample, was extracted from PBMCs with Trizol reagent. Naive CD45RAhigh/CD27high T cell percentages were measured by flow cytometry on a PBMC aliquot from every donor. The entry originates in a study of blood T cells in healthy people across ages (dated by TCRdb to about 2015). Looking at the study overall: In model experiments, template switching captured about one uniquely barcoded TCR beta cDNA molecule for every two T cells. To track age-related changes in TCR beta repertoire diversity, the study relied on deep sequencing normalized with unique cDNA molecular identifiers. Donors were grouped into four age groups: young (average approximately 15 years), middle-aged (roughly 40), aged (about 60) and long-lived (82). To avoid experimental bias, donors of different ages were randomly spread across the sequencing lanes. Two additional independent replicas of 1 million unique cDNA reads from the same blood draw were analyzed for two donors (one aged 18 to 29 and one aged 80 or older). Overall study outcomes, separate from this receptor: Since profiling was done on bulk unsorted PBMCs, naive and antigen-experienced compartments could not be conclusively compared. Observed TCR beta diversity per million T cells fell roughly linearly with age, and a significant reduction was already apparent by age around 36. Compared with the aged group, the long-lived group had more naive CD4+ T cells, fewer expanded clones and increased TCR diversity, suggesting age selection. Estimates of total diversity based on one million sequenced T cells were considered lower bounds and underestimates. Because the CMV infection status of the donors was unknown, age-related changes in expanded clonotypes may potentially have been confounded. The percentage of naive T cells measured by flow cytometry correlated strongly with observed TCR beta diversity.

Libraries were built with 5' RACE. A second PCR of about 6 to 11 cycles was run with a J-beta primer mix and a sample-barcoded 5' primer. Each TCR beta cDNA molecule received a unique molecular identifier from a template-switch 5' adaptor carrying 12 random nucleotides. Each sample yielded at least 2.5 million CDR3-containing paired-end reads. All of the RNA was converted into first-strand cDNA using the Mint cDNA synthesis kit, with a TRBC-specific oligonucleotide serving as the primer. Following uracil-DNA glycosylase treatment, all cDNA underwent a first 18-cycle PCR with the universal primers M1SS and BC2_uni_R. The original methods were these. Each sample was normalized by randomly selecting 1 million high-quality reads, each carrying a distinct molecular identifier. Instead of being binned into consensus sequences, reads with shared molecular identifiers were discarded. MiTCR, with a Q25 quality threshold and the strictest error-elimination algorithm, was used for CDR3 identification, clonotype clustering and error correction. Lower-bound total TCR beta diversity was estimated with a nonparametric unseen species model using Euler transformation. Clones were called with MiXCR by TCRdb after fastp trimmed the public reads at Q25, and only in-frame beta chains were retained. Identical CDR3 proteins give one entry, which carries the most common genes and DNA. TCRdb's processing, not the study's, gives the V and J calls here. This sample gives roughly 1.9 million distinct CDR3 sequences in total; roughly two fifths of them show up just once. 20% to 25% of the sample is taken by the ten largest.

CDR1 and CDR2 (LNHDA, SQIVND) derive from the germline V gene (reference sequence). Here V drops 3 bases and J drops 3 bases, and the junction holds 3 bases not matched to any gene. Spanning cysteine to phenylalanine, the CDR3 consists of 14 amino acids. Only CDR3 DNA remains: 42 bases, in frame from the first base. The sequence links TRBV19 to TRBJ1-2; 8 of the junction bases match TRBD1. Sequencing was carried out using blood. The source is a human donor in good health. The DNA sequence is as follows: TGTGCCAGTAGTATTCAGGGGGCGGACTATGGCTACACCTTC. This sequence encodes CASSIQGADYGYTF.